The 12 T cell receptor beta chains given below trace back to one sample, sequenced in a study of control samples from healthy donors and cancer patients. TCRdb's copy holds only in-frame clones and misses some; the assay was immunoSEQ multiplex PCR. The sample contains 15,000 to 20,000 clones, 85% to 90% of which appear only once. The sequenced material came from PBMCs. Source of these receptors: a man aged 55 to 70 with head and neck cancer.

The chain is built from TRBV11-2 and TRBJ2-3, with D perhaps TRBD2 (7 bases). The CDR3 is 16 residues long. From germline, CDR1 is SGHAT and CDR2 FQNNGV. Trimming stripped 1 base from V and 3 bases from J, with 14 bases between. The CDR3 DNA follows: TGTGCCAGCAGCTTAGCAAAGGGGGGGCCTACAGATACGCAGTATTTT. Protein product: CASSLAKGGPTDTQYF.

This chain uses TRBV9 with TRBJ2-1; 16 nucleotides align to TRBD2. Germline loops: CDR1 SGDLS, CDR2 YYNGEE. Trimming cost V 3 bases and J 3 bases; bases outside gene matches: 3. CDR3 length: 17 amino acids. The CDR3 spells CASSAGLAGGFYNEQFF. Here the CDR3 DNA reads TGTGCCAGCAGCGCGGGACTAGCGGGGGGGTTCTACAATGAGCAGTTCTTC.

V usage is TRBV29-1 and J usage is TRBJ2-7, with D perhaps matching TRBD1 (5 bases). V gave up 8 bases and J gave up 3 bases, with 11 bases separating them. This CDR3 is 11 amino acids long. The germline V gene has CDR1 SQVTM and CDR2 ANQGSEA. In DNA form, the CDR3 reads TGCAGCCAGGAAAGGGGCTACGAGCAGTACTTC. It translates to CSQERGYEQYF.

CDR3 sequence (DNA): TGCGCCAGCAGCTTGGACAGCCCTGCAACTAATGAAAAACTGTTTTTT. Translated, it gives CASSLDSPATNEKLFF. This chain joins TRBV5-1 and TRBJ1-4; D unresolved. This CDR3 spans 16 amino acids. V was shortened by 0 bases and J by 0 bases, with 9 bases between the two germline ends. Germline V gene sequence: CDR1 SGHRS, CDR2 YFSETQ.

The gene calls are TRBV9 and TRBJ2-2; D might be TRBD1 (6 bases). V gave up 0 bases and J gave up 6 bases, with 15 bases separating them. CDR3 length: 16 residues. The germline gives CDR1 SGDLS, CDR2 YYNGEE. Written as DNA, the CDR3 is TGTGCCAGCAGCGTAGGGGGGCAGGGAATCTCCGGGGAGCTGTTTTTT. This encodes CASSVGGQGISGELFF. Drawing the rest from reference TRBV9 and TRBJ2-2, the complete variable domain is DSGVTQTPKHLITATGQRVTLRCSPRSGDLSVYWYQQSLDQGLQFLIQYYNGEERAKGNILERFSAQQFPDLHSELNLSSLELGDSALYFCASSVGGQGISGELFFGEGSRLTVL.

With respect to this clone: At the DNA level, this CDR3 is encoded by other sequences in the same sample as well. The gene calls are TRBV27 and TRBJ2-7; 8 nucleotides line up with TRBD1. CDR3 length equals 13 residues. The germline gives CDR1 MNHEY, CDR2 SMNVEV (reference sequence). V was pared by 4 bases and J by 3 bases, with 2 bases of the junction left unmatched. CDR3 nucleotides: TGTGCCAGCAGTTCAGGACAGGGCTACGAGCAGTACTTC. Encoded protein: CASSSGQGYEQYF.

The chain couples TRBV7-6 to TRBJ2-7, with D unresolved. V lost 3 bases to trimming and J lost 2 bases, with 8 bases between them. Germline CDR1 reads SGHVS; CDR2 reads FNYEAQ. This CDR3 region has 13 residues. The CDR3 DNA reads TGTGCCAGCAGCTTTACTACCGCCTACGAGCAGTACTTC. Its protein product is CASSFTTAYEQYF. Together with reference TRBV7-6 and TRBJ2-7, the CDR3 gives the full variable domain: GAGVSQSPRYKVTKRGQDVALRCDPISGHVSLYWYRQALGQGPEFLTYFNYEAQQDKSGLPNDRFSAERPEGSISTLTIQRTEQRDSAMYRCASSFTTAYEQYFGPGTRLTVT.

The chain joins TRBV7-2 to TRBJ1-6; D is possibly TRBD1 (5 bases). Trimming took off 4 bases at V and 7 bases at J, with 14 bases between the two ends. This CDR3 has 15 amino acids. Germline CDR1 reads SGHTA; CDR2 reads FQGNSA. As DNA, the CDR3 is TGTGCCAGCAGCTCTGTGGGGGGGACCAATTCACCCCTCCACTTT. It encodes CASSSVGGTNSPLHF.

This clone has only one observation. The chain carries TRBV5-1 and TRBJ1-2; 7 positions match TRBD1. This CDR3 has 14 amino acids. Per germline, CDR1 SGHRS and CDR2 YFSETQ. The V segment lost 4 bases and the J segment 4 bases; nucleotides outside the gene matches: 7. CDR3 residues: CASSLTGESYGYTF. CDR3 sequence (DNA): TGCGCCAGCAGCCTTACAGGGGAAAGCTATGGCTACACCTTC.

This clone appeared once. The CDR3 loop is CASSPWGSSTEAFF. DNA of the CDR3: TGTGCCAGCAGCCCCTGGGGAAGTAGCACTGAAGCTTTCTTT. V and J are TRBV5-4 and TRBJ1-1; D gene unclear. This CDR3 contains 14 residues. V was clipped by 4 bases and J by 4 bases, with 14 bases between them. Per the germline V gene, CDR1 is SGHNT and CDR2 is YYREEE (reference sequence).

The chain employs TRBV7-8 and TRBJ2-5, with D perhaps TRBD2 (5 bases). Germline V gives CDR1 SGHVS, CDR2 FQNEAQ. Deletions cut 2 bases from V and 3 bases from J, with 10 bases between. This CDR3 has 14 residues. The CDR3 here is CASSLHAEEETQYF. The CDR3, as DNA: TGTGCCAGCAGCTTACATGCGGAGGAAGAGACCCAGTACTTC.

The chain couples TRBV6-5 to TRBJ1-4; perhaps TRBD1 as D (5 bases). Trimming cost V 0 bases and J 6 bases, with 8 bases left between them. This CDR3 region has 14 residues. CDR1 and CDR2 from the germline V gene are MNHEY and SVGAGI. CDR3 sequence reads: CASSYSGTYEKLFF. DNA of the CDR3: TGTGCCAGCAGTTACTCGGGGACCTATGAAAAACTGTTTTTT.